This T cell receptor delta chain emerged from a study of gamma-delta T cells after stem cell transplantation. TCRdb applied CATT to the RT-PCR reads for clone calling. Of 11,000 to 15,000 delta-chain clones detected, approximately 32% appear once; the ten largest clones hold over 3.5%. Trimming left V 0 bases short and J 6 bases short, with 44 bases between. Germline V lookup: CDR1 TSWWSYY, CDR2 QGS. The CDR3 loop spans 26 amino acids. This clone was detected a few times. V gene TRDV1 combines with J gene TRDJ2, with D perhaps TRDD3 (9 bases). The clonotype was recovered from a human donor. It is not recorded whose cells these are; they may come from a transplant donor. Sequenced sample: gamma-delta T cells. CDR3 coding DNA: TGTGCTCTTGGGGAACTCACCCAAACTTCCTACTCTGGGGGATGGTCTTTCGGCGTGGGGGCAGCACAACTCTTCTTT. Translating gives CALGELTQTSYSGGWSFGVGAAQLFF.